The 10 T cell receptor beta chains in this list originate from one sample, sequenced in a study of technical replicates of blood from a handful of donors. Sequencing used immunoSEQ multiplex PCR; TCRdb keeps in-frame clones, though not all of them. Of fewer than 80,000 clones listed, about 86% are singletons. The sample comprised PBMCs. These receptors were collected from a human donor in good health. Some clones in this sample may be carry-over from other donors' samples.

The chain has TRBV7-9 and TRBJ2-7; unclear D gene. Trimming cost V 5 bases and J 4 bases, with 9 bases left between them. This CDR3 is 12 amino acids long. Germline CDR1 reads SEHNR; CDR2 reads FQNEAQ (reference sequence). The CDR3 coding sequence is TGTGCCAGCAGCCTTGCTAGATACGAGCAGTACTTC. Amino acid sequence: CASSLARYEQYF.

CDR3 protein: CASSEYASGRFLEQFF. The CDR3 DNA sequence: TGTGCCAGCAGTGAATATGCTAGCGGGAGGTTCCTTGAGCAGTTCTTC. V and J are TRBV25-1 and TRBJ2-1; TRBD2 aligns across 11 bases. CDR3 size: 16 residues. Germline V gives CDR1 MGHDK, CDR2 SYGVNS. V shed 0 bases and J 9 bases; nucleotides not matched to a gene: 7.

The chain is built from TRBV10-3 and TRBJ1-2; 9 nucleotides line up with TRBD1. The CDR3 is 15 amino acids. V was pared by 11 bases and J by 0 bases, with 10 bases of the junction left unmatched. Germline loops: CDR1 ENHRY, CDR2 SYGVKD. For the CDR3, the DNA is TGTGCCGCCCAACAGGGGGCAAAAGCTAACTATGGCTACACCTTC. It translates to CAAQQGAKANYGYTF.

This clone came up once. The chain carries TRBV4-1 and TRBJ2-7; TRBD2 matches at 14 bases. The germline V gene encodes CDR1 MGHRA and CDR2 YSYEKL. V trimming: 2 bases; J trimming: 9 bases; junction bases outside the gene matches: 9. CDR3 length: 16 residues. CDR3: CASSQYGTSGSRGQYF. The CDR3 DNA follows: TGCGCCAGCAGCCAATACGGGACTAGCGGGAGTAGAGGGCAGTACTTC.

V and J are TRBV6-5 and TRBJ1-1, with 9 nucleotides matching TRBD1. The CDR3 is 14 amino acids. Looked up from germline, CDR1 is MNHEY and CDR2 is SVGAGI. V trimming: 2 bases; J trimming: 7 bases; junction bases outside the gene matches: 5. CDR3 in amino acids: CASSYRDRAREAFF. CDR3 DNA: TGTGCCAGCAGTTACAGGGACAGGGCGCGTGAAGCTTTCTTT.

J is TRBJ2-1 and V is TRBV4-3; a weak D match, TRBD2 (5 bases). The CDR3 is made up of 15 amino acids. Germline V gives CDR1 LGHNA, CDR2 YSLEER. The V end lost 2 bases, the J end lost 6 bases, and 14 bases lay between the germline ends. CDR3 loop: CASSQLFTSFNEQFF. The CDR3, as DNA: TGCGCCAGCAGCCAACTATTTACTAGTTTCAATGAGCAGTTCTTC.

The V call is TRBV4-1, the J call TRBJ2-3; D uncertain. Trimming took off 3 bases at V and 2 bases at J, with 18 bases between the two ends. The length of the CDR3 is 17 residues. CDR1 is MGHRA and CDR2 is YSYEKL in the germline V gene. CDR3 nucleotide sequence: TGCGCCAGCAGCCAGGTCATGGCCCTAGGCGTCACAGATACGCAGTATTTT. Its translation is CASSQVMALGVTDTQYF.

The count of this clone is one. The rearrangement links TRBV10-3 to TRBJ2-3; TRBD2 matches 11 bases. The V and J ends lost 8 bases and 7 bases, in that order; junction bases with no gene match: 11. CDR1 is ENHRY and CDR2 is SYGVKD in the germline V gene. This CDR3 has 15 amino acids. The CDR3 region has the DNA TGTGCCATCGTAGGGACCGGGACTAGCGGTAATACGCAGTATTTT. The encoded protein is CAIVGTGTSGNTQYF.

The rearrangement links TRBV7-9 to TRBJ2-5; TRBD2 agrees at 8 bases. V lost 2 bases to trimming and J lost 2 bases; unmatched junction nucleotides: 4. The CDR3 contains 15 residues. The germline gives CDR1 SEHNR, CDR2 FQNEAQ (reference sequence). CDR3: CASSLLAGVQETQYF. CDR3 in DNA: TGTGCCAGCAGCTTACTAGCGGGTGTGCAAGAGACCCAGTACTTC.

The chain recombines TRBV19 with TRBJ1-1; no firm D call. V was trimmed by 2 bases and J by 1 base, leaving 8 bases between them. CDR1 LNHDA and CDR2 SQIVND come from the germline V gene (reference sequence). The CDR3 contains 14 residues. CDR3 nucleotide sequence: TGTGCCAGTAGTATATCTCCAGGGAACACTGAAGCTTTCTTT. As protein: CASSISPGNTEAFF.